This TCR beta chain stems from a study of blood T cells in healthy people across ages. Isolation recovered at least 6.5 million PBMCs from every sample. Concerning this clonotype: At one end the junction does not follow the germline gene, possibly because of a read error.

CDR3 length: 12 amino acids. A sample-barcoded 5' primer and a J-beta primer mix were used in a second PCR of roughly 6 to 11 cycles. Via MiXCR, TCRdb re-called the 5' RACE reads, giving one row per CDR3 protein. This sample has about 900,000 distinct CDR3 sequences, with around 49% found just once. The sequenced material came from blood. The sequence came from a young man in good health. This chain joins TRBV12-3 or TRBV12-4 and TRBJ2-3; D perhaps matches TRBD2 (6 bases). The CDR3 spells CASSRGSDMQYF. The CDR3 region has the DNA TGTGCCAGCAGTCGGGGGTCCGATATGCAGTATTTT.